Below, 12 T cell receptor beta chains from the same sample are listed, as sequenced in a study of early T cells in non-severe SARS-CoV-2 infection. TCRdb re-called the 5' RACE reads with MiXCR, one entry per CDR3 protein. The sample lists roughly 52,000 distinct CDR3 sequences; around 7% were seen once. The sequences come from whole blood, collected at baseline. These receptors were taken from an adult who was a healthcare worker with PCR-confirmed SARS-CoV-2 infection or an uninfected control (not recorded which).

In its sample, this clonotype was seen many times. V usage is TRBV7-8 and J usage is TRBJ2-2; D unresolved. CDR3 length: 14 amino acids. Trimming removed 5 bases from V and 6 bases from J, with 13 bases in between. Germline V gene lookup returns CDR1 SGHVS and CDR2 FQNEAQ. CDR3 coding DNA: TGTGCCAGCAGCATGACCCGGGCCCCCGGGGAGCTGTTTTTT. As protein: CASSMTRAPGELFF.

The chain couples TRBV4-2 to TRBJ1-2; TRBD1 might be the D (5 bases). Per the germline V gene, CDR1 is LGHNA and CDR2 is YNFKEQ. The CDR3 spans 14 residues. Trimming shortened V by 1 base and J by 5 bases, and 11 bases separated the two germline ends. The CDR3 coding sequence is TGTGCCAGCAGCCAAGCAGGGTCGGAGTATGGCTACACCTTC. Its translation: CASSQAGSEYGYTF.

This clonotype was seen at least ten times. The chain has TRBV7-2 and TRBJ2-7; 11 positions match TRBD1. CDR1 and CDR2 (germline): SGHTA, FQGNSA. This CDR3 spans 16 amino acids. V shed 0 bases, J shed 4 bases, and the junction held 5 bases outside the gene matches. The CDR3 DNA follows: TGTGCCAGCAGCTTAGCGGGACAGGGGGAGAGATACGAGCAGTACTTC. Its translation: CASSLAGQGERYEQYF.

V gene TRBV24-1 combines with J gene TRBJ1-5; D is possibly TRBD1 (5 bases). Deletions cut 3 bases from V and 1 base from J, with 12 bases between. Germline values: CDR1 KGHDR, CDR2 SFDVKD. The CDR3 sequence is 16 residues long. The CDR3 DNA reads TGTGCCACCAGTGATAGTTGGCAGGGAAGCAATCAGCCCCAGCATTTT. It codes for CATSDSWQGSNQPQHF.

With regard to this clonotype: With a much larger clone just one base away, this may be a read error. V usage is TRBV12-3 or TRBV12-4 and J usage is TRBJ1-2, with D unresolved. The CDR3 has 12 residues. DNA of the CDR3: TGTACCAGCAGGAAAAGAGAAAGTGGCTACACCTTC. It codes for CTSRKRESGYTF.

This clonotype was detected many times. The chain joins TRBV24-1 to TRBJ2-3; maybe TRBD1 (6 bases). The CDR3 spans 17 residues. V was pared by 6 bases and J by 1 base, with 19 bases between. From germline, CDR1 is KGHDR and CDR2 SFDVKD. The CDR3 nucleotides read TGTGCCACCAGTCATCCGGGACACCAAGTGGGCACAGATACGCAGTATTTT. Its protein is CATSHPGHQVGTDTQYF.

This clonotype was found a few times. The chain joins TRBV6-5 to TRBJ1-2; D is uncertain. The CDR3 runs 14 residues. The germline V gene encodes CDR1 MNHEY and CDR2 SVGAGI. With 0 bases removed from V and 4 bases from J, the gap between germline ends came to 9 bases. The chain's CDR3 is CASSYSPHPYGYTF. The CDR3 coding sequence is TGTGCCAGCAGTTACTCGCCGCACCCCTATGGCTACACCTTC.

The sample holds a few counts of this clonotype. The rearrangement links TRBV20-1 to TRBJ2-1; D remains unclear. Germline CDR1 reads DFQATT; CDR2 reads SNEGSKA (reference sequence). V lost 0 bases and J lost 6, with 9 bases in between. The CDR3 spans 13 residues. This chain's CDR3 is CSARDWRSNEQFF. DNA of the CDR3: TGCAGTGCTAGAGATTGGCGTTCCAATGAGCAGTTCTTC.

This clonotype was recorded at least ten times. The chain joins TRBV12-3 or TRBV12-4 to TRBJ2-1, with 7 nucleotides matching TRBD1. The V and J ends lost 3 bases and 4 bases, in that order; junction bases with no gene match: 6. This CDR3 spans 15 amino acids. The CDR3, as DNA: TGTGCCAGCAGTTTCTTGGCAGGGGGATACAATGAGCAGTTCTTC. Amino acid sequence: CASSFLAGGYNEQFF.

Many counts were recorded for this clonotype. This sequence joins TRBV11-2 and TRBJ2-2; D remains unclear. The germline V and J ends were trimmed by 2 bases and 6 bases, with 7 bases remaining between them. The germline V gene has CDR1 SGHAT and CDR2 FQNNGV. The CDR3 is made up of 13 amino acids. In DNA form, the CDR3 reads TGTGCCAGCAGCTTAATCGAAGCCGGGGAGCTGTTTTTT. Protein: CASSLIEAGELFF.

This clonotype was detected many times. V usage is TRBV4-3 and J usage is TRBJ2-7, with D perhaps matching TRBD1 or TRBD2 (5 bases each). The CDR3 sequence is 16 residues long. Germline V lookup: CDR1 LGHNA, CDR2 YSLEER. The ends were cut back, 0 bases at V and 3 bases at J, with 15 bases in the middle. Here the CDR3 reads CASSQDGEGPYYEQYF. CDR3 DNA: TGCGCCAGCAGCCAAGATGGAGAGGGGCCCTACTACGAGCAGTACTTC.

This clonotype was seen at least ten times. This rearrangement joins TRBV21-1 to TRBJ2-7; the table's D call of TRBD1 was not tested on the DNA. TRBV21-1 is a documented pseudogene. This CDR3 has 19 residues. This CDR3 reads CASSNTANLPVDRDYEQYF. The CDR3 coding sequence is TGTGCCAGCAGCAACACGGCAAACCTACCAGTCGACAGGGATTACGAGCAGTACTTC.